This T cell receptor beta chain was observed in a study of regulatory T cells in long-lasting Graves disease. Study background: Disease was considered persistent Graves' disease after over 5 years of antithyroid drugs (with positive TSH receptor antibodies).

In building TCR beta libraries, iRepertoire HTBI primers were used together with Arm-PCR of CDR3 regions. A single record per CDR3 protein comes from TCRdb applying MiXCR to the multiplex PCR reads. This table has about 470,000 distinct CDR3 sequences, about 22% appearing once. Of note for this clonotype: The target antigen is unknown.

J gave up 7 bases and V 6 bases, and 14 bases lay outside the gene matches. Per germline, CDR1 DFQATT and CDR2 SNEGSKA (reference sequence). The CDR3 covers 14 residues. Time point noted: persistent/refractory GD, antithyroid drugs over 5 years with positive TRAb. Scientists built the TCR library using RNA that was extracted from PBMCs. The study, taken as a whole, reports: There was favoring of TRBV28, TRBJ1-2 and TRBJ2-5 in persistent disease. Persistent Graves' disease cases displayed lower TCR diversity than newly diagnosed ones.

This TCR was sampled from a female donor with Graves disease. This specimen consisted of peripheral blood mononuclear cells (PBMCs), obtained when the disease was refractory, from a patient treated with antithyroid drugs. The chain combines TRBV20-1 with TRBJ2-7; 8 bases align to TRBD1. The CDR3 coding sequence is TGCAGTGCGGCTTGGACAGGGCGTTTGAGGGAGCAGTACTTC. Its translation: CSAAWTGRLREQYF.